Shown below are 6 T cell receptor beta chains from a single sample sequenced in a study of TIL therapy for anti-PD-1-resistant metastatic lung cancer. Indicated time point: pre-treatment sample, taken before nivolumab and TIL therapy. This was the immunoSEQ v3 assay. Clones were sequenced by immunoSEQ multiplex PCR, and TCRdb holds only the in-frame ones, with some missing. The data contain 55,000 or so clones, 70% to 90% of them seen just once; the ten biggest clones take up 2.5% to 3.5%. Sequences were derived from blood, sampled at baseline. The source of these receptors is a person aged 25 to 80 with non-small cell lung cancer.

The chain recombines TRBV15 with TRBJ2-5; 8 bases line up with TRBD2. The CDR3 loop spans 15 amino acids. CDR1 is LNHNV and CDR2 is YYDKDF in the germline V gene (reference sequence). After removal of 1 base from V and 4 bases from J, the junction contained 5 bases not matched to a gene. Here the CDR3 reads CATSRAVREGETQYF. Here the CDR3 DNA reads TGTGCCACCAGCAGAGCAGTACGGGAGGGAGAGACCCAGTACTTC.

The V and J genes are TRBV5-4 and TRBJ2-7; unclear D gene. CDR1 and CDR2 from the germline V gene are SGHNT and YYREEE (reference sequence). The germline V and J ends were trimmed by 0 bases and 7 bases, with 14 bases remaining between them. The CDR3 runs 14 residues. Here the CDR3 reads CASSLELTAGEQYF. The CDR3 region has the DNA TGTGCCAGCAGCTTGGAACTTACAGCCGGGGAGCAGTACTTC.

This chain links TRBV7-2 with TRBJ2-1; maybe TRBD1 (6 bases). The CDR3 has 13 residues. The germline V gene has CDR1 SGHTA and CDR2 FQGNSA. Trimming removed 3 bases at V and 9 bases at J, with 12 bases between. The CDR3 reads CASSFRRGTEQFF. The CDR3 DNA is TGTGCCAGCAGCTTCCGCAGGGGCACTGAGCAGTTCTTC.

V is TRBV7-8 and J is TRBJ1-1; TRBD1 is a possible D gene (5 bases). V was cut by 4 bases and J by 2 bases, with 14 bases left in between. Germline V lookup: CDR1 SGHVS, CDR2 FQNEAQ. This CDR3 has 15 residues. CDR3: CASSWTDSPNTEAFF. The CDR3 DNA is TGTGCCAGCAGCTGGACCGACAGCCCAAACACTGAAGCTTTCTTT.

The V call is TRBV3-1 (or the pseudogene TRBV3-2), the J call TRBJ2-6; D is unclear. Looked up from germline, CDR1 is LGHDT and CDR2 is YNNKEL (reference sequence). The ends were cut back, 0 bases at V and 2 bases at J, with 5 bases in the middle. The CDR3 is 15 residues long. CDR3 region: CASSQEGTGANVLTF. The CDR3 nucleotides are TGTGCCAGCAGCCAAGAGGGGACTGGGGCCAACGTCCTGACTTTC.

The chain has TRBV2 and TRBJ2-5; D is ambiguous. The CDR3 consists of 11 residues. Per the germline V gene, CDR1 is SNHLY and CDR2 is FYNNEI. The V gene lost 4 bases and the J gene lost 5 bases, with 5 bases spanning the gap. The CDR3: CASSGRETQYF. In DNA form, the CDR3 reads TGTGCCAGCAGTGGAAGGGAGACCCAGTACTTC.